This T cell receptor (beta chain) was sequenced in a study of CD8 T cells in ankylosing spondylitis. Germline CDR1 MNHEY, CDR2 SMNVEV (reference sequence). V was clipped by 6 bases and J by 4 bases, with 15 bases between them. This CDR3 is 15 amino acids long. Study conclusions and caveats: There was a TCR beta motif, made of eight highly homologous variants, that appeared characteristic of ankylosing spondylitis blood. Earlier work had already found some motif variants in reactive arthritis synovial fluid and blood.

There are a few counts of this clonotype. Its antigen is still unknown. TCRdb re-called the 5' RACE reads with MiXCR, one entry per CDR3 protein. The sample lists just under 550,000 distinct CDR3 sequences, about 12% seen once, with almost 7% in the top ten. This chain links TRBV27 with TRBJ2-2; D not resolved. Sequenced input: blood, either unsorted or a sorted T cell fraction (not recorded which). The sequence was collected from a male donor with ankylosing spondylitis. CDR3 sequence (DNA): TGTGCCAGCAGCTGGGGAATAATGGGCACCGGGGAGCTGTTTTTT. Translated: CASSWGIMGTGELFF.